The TCR beta chain described here comes from a study of T cell changes during pregnancy in multiple sclerosis. Only in-frame clones appear in the TCRdb table, and some are missing; sequencing was by immunoSEQ multiplex PCR. The repertoire holds approximately 57,000 clones, with about 90% as singletons. Germline V CDR1 and CDR2: LNHNV, YYDKDF (reference sequence). V gave up 5 bases and J gave up 5 bases; unmatched junction bases: 5. The CDR3 loop spans 15 amino acids. The starting material was CD4+ T cells from peripheral blood mononuclear cells, obtained in the second trimester of pregnancy. V gene TRBV15 combines with J gene TRBJ1-4; TRBD1 agrees at 10 bases. The receptor was derived from a female donor with multiple sclerosis, enrolled in a pregnancy study. CDR3 sequence reads: CATSARTGGNEKLFF. The CDR3 coding sequence is TGTGCCACCAGCGCTCGGACAGGGGGAAATGAAAAACTGTTTTTT.